The present T cell receptor beta chain was sequenced within a study of cytomegalovirus exposure and HLA in healthy donors (dated by TCRdb to about 2017). About the full investigation: In an earlier analysis of roughly 590 of the donors, under 300 Gb of sequence data and about 110 million unique TCR beta sequences from about 190 million T cells were reported. Rather than drawing on any new phenotypic data, the later analysis identified candidate immune exposures from TCR beta sequences and the way those sequences occurred across donors. HLA typing covered class I and class II loci at four-digit resolution. The study aimed to test whether signatures of past pathogen exposure could be identified by cataloging public T cell receptors. Across 300 to 400 genotyped donors of the cohort, an average of about 240,000 unique TCR beta nucleotide sequences per donor were sequenced, and around 20% of those sequences were non-productive. The number of donors typed differed by locus, with 629-630 for A, B, C, DRB1 and DQB1, 522 for DQA1, 600 to 610 for DPA1, and around 430 for DPB1. Alongside the repertoire data, information on donor age, sex, ethnicity and CMV serostatus was compiled. Along with the approximately 650-subject first cohort, a separate validation cohort of around 110 different subjects was used. The study used immunosequencing to profile the T cell repertoires of some 600 subjects and linked those repertoires to cytomegalovirus serostatus. About 330 gigabases of sequencing data and roughly 81 million unique TCR sequences made up an early release that covered approximately 620 HLA-typed donors. A later analysis re-analyzed previously published TCR beta repertoires from 666 donors and added high-resolution HLA genotyping to study TCR occurrence patterns. To decide whether each TCR beta V gene segment behaved as functional or pseudogenic, an earlier analysis of over 500 of the donors relied on high-throughput TCR beta sequencing. Of the 300 to 400 genotyped donors, about 80% fell in the genetic ancestry cluster associated with self-reported Caucasian donors. A handful of DR-DQ haplotypes were handled as single units for association and clustering because linkage in the cohort was strong. The study combined high-throughput TCR immunosequencing, statistical association of individual TCRs with disease status, and machine learning to predict cytomegalovirus infection status. Every discovery cohort repertoire had been produced on one sequencing platform. In a later genetic analysis, genome-wide SNP genotypes for about three fifths of the 666 donors were used, and that subset was treated as a discovery cohort.

The CDR3 runs 14 amino acids, cysteine and phenylalanine included. Only the CDR3 part of the read is kept: 42 bases, read in frame from the first base. Reading the germline V gene gives CDR1 SGDLS and CDR2 YYNGEE. Between the V and J ends, shortened by 0 bases and 8 bases respectively, the junction contains 14 bases. The cohort was made up of around 720 healthy bone marrow donors. All cohort members were sampled while nominally healthy, although unrecorded immune exposures were likely present. The donor was CMV seronegative and was included in the group of approximately 350 seronegative cohort members. Every donor gave a peripheral blood sample, and the peripheral blood mononuclear cells from that sample were used for TCR beta sequencing. Genomic DNA extraction from the blood cell samples was performed with the Qiagen DNeasy Blood Extraction Kit. General findings and caveats noted by the study authors: According to a later analysis, most CMV-associated TCR beta chains appeared to be HLA-restricted, and the HLA associations seemed to be driven largely by CMV exposure. A later analysis found that TCR association rates varied across HLA loci, with DRB1 alleles showing the most associated TCRs and HLA-C alleles the fewest. In a later analysis, HLA-associated TCR beta chains showed more clonal expansion and lower generation probabilities than non-associated chains that were equally common. Linkage disequilibrium might explain the correlated functional status among segregating V segments, but an unknown experimental factor could not be excluded. A few of the identified cytomegalovirus-associated TCR beta chains were confirmed in vitro to be specific for cytomegalovirus antigens. The presence/absence analyses assumed that sequencing depth was roughly uniform across donors, and that assumption may not be true. A cluster of highly shared sequence variants was judged likely to represent a technical artifact of the sequencing pipeline. Several of the top co-occurrence clusters appeared to be linked to parvovirus B19, influenza, CMV and Epstein-Barr virus, according to a later analysis. A total of some 180 TCR beta chains were listed by the study as associated with cytomegalovirus. Because HLA typing was unavailable for some donors at each locus, only the typed subset was used in association tests. When HLA alleles, especially DR and DQ, strongly co-occurred, TCR associations were difficult to assign to individual alleles. For the cohort, immune exposure information was limited to CMV serostatus. The earlier analysis of around 600 of the donors excluded 15 to 20 rarely observed V segments, including chromosome 9 orphons, because counts were too low. A further reported finding was that TCR beta sequences accurately predicted the HLA-A and HLA-B alleles for most subjects in the first cohort. This cohort had only TCR beta chains sequenced, and the lack of alpha or paired-chain data limited which features could be detected. The classifier was reported to diagnose cytomegalovirus status with high specificity and sensitivity in both the original and validation cohorts. In an earlier analysis of more than 500 of the donors, most TCR beta V segments appeared in productive rearrangements about 90% or about 30% of the time, broadly matching IMGT annotations. A later genetic analysis reported fewer N-insertions in productive TCRs among donors in an Asian-associated ancestry cluster than the approximately 700-donor mean. The authors suggested that the approach could potentially be generalized to other disease states and immunological phenotypes. An association between a missense DCLRE1C variant and V-gene and J-gene trimming of TCR beta chains was found in a later genetic analysis and replicated in an independent cohort. While some public TCRs were present in many individuals, most TCR sequences turned up only very rarely across donors. A later analysis associated around 16,000 TCR beta sequences with specific HLA alleles at a false discovery rate of 0.05. Some IMGT-functional V segments, including TRBV6-2 and TRBV6-3, could not be distinguished by the 87-base-pair reads and were therefore excluded.

The library was obtained by the immunoSEQ multiplex PCR assay. A mixture of 60 forward primers for TCR Vbeta segments and 13 reverse primers for TCR Jbeta segments was used in the multiplex PCR. The CDR3 region of rearranged TCR beta genes was amplified from genomic DNA by a multiplex PCR assay. Amplified TCR beta libraries were sequenced as 87-base-pair reads on the Illumina HiSeq System. The study's own analysis went as follows. A later analysis tallied tens of millions of unique TCR beta chains across the 700 or so repertoires, and about 12 million of those chains were shared by two or more donors. Raw reads were error-corrected and collapsed into unique sequences with a nearest-neighbor algorithm that merged closely related sequences to remove PCR and sequencing errors. Alignment of CDR3 sequences to IMGT reference sequences was used to assign V, D and J gene segments. For a sequence to be retained, a match of at least six nucleotides to both a V gene segment and a J gene segment was required. Rearrangements were classified as productive when the CDR3 lacked stop codons and remained in frame with V and J, and all other rearrangements were classified as non-productive. Following IMGT convention, CDR3 was defined as the stretch from the second conserved V-encoded cysteine up to the conserved J-encoded phenylalanine. In an earlier analysis of 550 to 650 of the donors, sequences lacking an unambiguous match to a single V gene segment were excluded. An earlier analysis of over 450 of the donors classified V segments as functional when productive rearrangements were above 56.7% and as segregating when the standard deviation between donors was above 5%. A statistical classification framework was built for diagnosing cytomegalovirus status from the catalog of TCR beta chain sequences. In a later analysis, V and J genes were assigned by comparing TCR nucleotide sequences against IMGT/GENE-DB human TR gene sequences. In a later analysis, CDR3 sequences and most-parsimonious VDJ recombination scenarios were assigned using the TCRdist pipeline. In a later analysis, each TCR beta chain was defined by its CDR3 amino acid sequence together with its V-gene family, and reads lacking a unique V-gene family were excluded. A later analysis removed 600 or so highly shared, low-generation-probability nucleotide sequences to deal with suspected cross-contamination and a sequencing artifact. In a later analysis, a clonal expansion index for each public chain was calculated from normalized within-repertoire ranks of inferred template counts. A later analysis computed generation probabilities with a VDJ recombination model fitted to out-of-frame rearrangements, and checked the results against IGoR. In a later analysis, TCR-TCR, TCR-HLA and TCR-CMV co-occurrence was scored with hypergeometric tests, and a repertoire-size bias correction was applied to TCR pairs. False discovery rates were estimated in a later analysis by permuting HLA or CMV assignments 20 times. In a later analysis, co-occurring TCRs were grouped with DBSCAN, and TCRdist sequence similarity was added when clustering was performed within HLA-allele-positive subsets. Repertoires with fewer than 30,000 or more than 120,000 public chains were left out of co-occurrence clustering, as were five repertoires with anomalous nucleotide sharing. The table was pulled from immuneACCESS by TCRdb, which kept in-frame rearrangements only. Such tables lose some clones; where checked, under half of the loss comes from unresolved V genes, and the rest has no known cause. V and J calls and clone size come straight from that table; D and trimming were deduced from the DNA. Across this sample there are 100,000 to 150,000 clones, with 75% to 80% seen only once. 6.3% of the sample goes to the ten largest clones.

A remark on this clone: The antigen it binds to is not known. No quality values exist for individual bases; no much larger clone is one base distant.

The sequence derives from a woman between 40 and 55 years old in good health and CMV-seronegative. Material: PBMCs. The receptor chain draws on TRBV9 and TRBJ1-1, and TRBD1 may be the D gene, going by 6 matching bases. The DNA sequence is as follows: TGTGCCAGCAGCGTAGGGGGGACACCCGAAGAAGCTTTCTTT. It specifies CASSVGGTPEEAFF.